These 10 T cell receptor beta chains were sequenced from one sample in a study of CD8+CD57+ T cells in acquired aplastic anemia (dated 2018 in TCRdb). Sequenced using an Illumina HiSeq 2000. Genomic DNA served as template for TCR beta VDJ combination and CDR3 sequence profiling. TCRdb ran its own pipeline on the public reads, namely fastp trimming at Q25 and MiXCR clone calling, and kept in-frame beta chains. All rows with the same CDR3 protein become a single entry with the most common DNA and genes. Across this sample there are 350,000 to 450,000 distinct CDR3 sequences, with 65% to 80% seen only once. The ten largest make up approximately 4% of the sample. Sequencing used sorted CD4+, CD8+, or CD8+CD57+ T cells (not recorded which) from PBMCs. All receptors come from a human donor in good health, serving as a control.

As for this clonotype: One end of the junction does not line up with germline, which may come from a read error. The rearrangement uses TRBV9 and TRBJ2-1; no clear D gene. Germline V gene lookup returns CDR1 SGDLS and CDR2 YYNGEE. CDR3 length equals 13 residues. As DNA, the CDR3 is TGTGCCAGCAGCGGAACAAGCTCAGATACGCAGTATTTC. Amino acid sequence: CASSGTSSDTQYF.

This clonotype was counted many times. The rearrangement links TRBV19 to TRBJ2-3; tentative D call: TRBD2 (5 bases). V lost 4 bases, J lost 2 bases, and 7 bases lay in between. Germline V gives CDR1 LNHDA, CDR2 SQIVND (reference sequence). The CDR3 runs 13 residues. CDR3 residues: CASSNRDTDTQYF. CDR3 nucleotides: TGTGCCAGTAGTAACCGGGACACAGATACGCAGTATTTT.

The genes are TRBV20-1 and TRBJ2-1; no firm D call. This CDR3 spans 15 amino acids. Germline CDR1 is DFQATT and CDR2 is SNEGSKA (reference sequence). Deletions cut 5 bases from V and 9 bases from J, with 23 bases between. The CDR3 sequence is CSAGDWSSNGGEQFF. CDR3 coding DNA: TGCAGTGCTGGCGATTGGAGTAGCAACGGTGGTGAGCAGTTCTTC.

V is TRBV20-1 and J is TRBJ2-5; the D gene could be TRBD1 or TRBD2 (7 bases each). In germline, CDR1 is DFQATT, CDR2 SNEGSKA (reference sequence). The CDR3 is 15 residues long. V dropped 4 bases and J dropped 5 bases, with 20 bases sitting between them. The CDR3 DNA reads as TGCAGTGCTACAAGCGGGACAGCCTATGGGGAGACCCAGTACTTC. Amino acids: CSATSGTAYGETQYF.

Worth noting for this clonotype: One junction end does not reproduce the germline sequence, and a read error may be involved. This rearrangement joins TRBV7-3 to TRBJ1-6, with 8 positions matching TRBD1. The CDR3 is made up of 15 amino acids. Germline values: CDR1 SGHTA, CDR2 FQGTGA. The CDR3 coding sequence is TGTGCCAGCAGTTTATCAGACAGGGGACGTTCACCCCACCACTTT. Its translation is CASSLSDRGRSPHHF.

The rearrangement joins TRBV7-6 to TRBJ2-7, with D perhaps given as TRBD1 or TRBD2 (7 bases each). The CDR3 has 12 amino acids. Trimming removed 5 bases from V and 5 bases from J, with 10 bases in between. The germline gives CDR1 SGHVS, CDR2 FNYEAQ. In DNA form, the CDR3 reads TGTGCCAGCAGCCCAGGGGGGGACGAGCAGTACTTC. This gives the protein CASSPGGDEQYF. The full variable domain, in which reference TRBV7-6 and TRBJ2-7 provide the parts outside the CDR3, is GAGVSQSPRYKVTKRGQDVALRCDPISGHVSLYWYRQALGQGPEFLTYFNYEAQQDKSGLPNDRFSAERPEGSISTLTIQRTEQRDSAMYRCASSPGGDEQYFGPGTRLTVT.

This clonotype showed up many times. The rearrangement joins TRBV19 to TRBJ1-3, with TRBD1 matching 7 bases. The V segment lost 4 bases and the J segment 0 bases; nucleotides outside the gene matches: 6. The CDR3 runs to 16 residues. Germline V gene data show CDR1 as LNHDA and CDR2 as SQIVND (reference sequence). The CDR3 is CASSTPRTGSGNTIYF. The CDR3 bases are TGTGCCAGTAGTACCCCTCGGACAGGCTCTGGAAACACCATATATTTT. Combining the CDR3 with reference TRBV19 and TRBJ1-3 gives the whole variable domain DGGITQSPKYLFRKEGQNVTLSCEQNLNHDAMYWYRQDPGQGLRLIYYSQIVNDFQKGDIAEGYSVSREKKESFPLTVTSAQKNPTAFYLCASSTPRTGSGNTIYFGEGSWLTVV.

This clonotype appeared a few times. The V call is TRBV7-9, the J call TRBJ1-1, with a tentative D call TRBD1 (5 bases). Germline V gene sequence: CDR1 SEHNR, CDR2 FQNEAQ (reference sequence). Trimming took off 3 bases at V and 8 bases at J, with 16 bases between the two ends. The CDR3 is 14 residues long. The CDR3 nucleotides are TGTGCCAGCAGCTTTCGCGGGGGGAAGGGGGAAGCTTTCTTT. It translates to CASSFRGGKGEAFF.

Concerning this clonotype itself: At one end, the junction sequence differs from germline, possibly due to a read error. Written as DNA, the CDR3 is TGTGCCAGCAGCATTTTCCCTTCTATTAACGGGGAGCTGTTTTTT. Its protein is CASSIFPSINGELFF. V and J are TRBV5-1 and TRBJ2-2; no clear D gene. This CDR3 is built from 15 residues. Germline assignment: CDR1 SGHRS and CDR2 YFSETQ.

This sequence joins TRBV7-2 and TRBJ2-5; D is perhaps TRBD2 (6 bases). This CDR3 is 14 amino acids long. The germline V gene has CDR1 SGHTA and CDR2 FQGNSA. The V gene lost 1 base and the J gene lost 11 bases, with 17 bases spanning the gap. CDR3 region: CASSLVAGGRQQYF. For the CDR3, the DNA is TGTGCCAGCAGCTTAGTTGCCGGGGGTCGGCAGCAGTACTTC.